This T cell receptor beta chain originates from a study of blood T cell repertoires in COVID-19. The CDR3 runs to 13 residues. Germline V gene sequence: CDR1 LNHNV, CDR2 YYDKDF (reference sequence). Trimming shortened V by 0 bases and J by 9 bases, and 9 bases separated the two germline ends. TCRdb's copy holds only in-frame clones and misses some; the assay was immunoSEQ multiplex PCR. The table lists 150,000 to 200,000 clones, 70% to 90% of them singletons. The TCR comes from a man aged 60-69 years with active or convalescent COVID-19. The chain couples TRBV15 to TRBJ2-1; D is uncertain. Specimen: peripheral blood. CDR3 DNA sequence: TGTGCCACCAGCAGAGATGCGGCTCGTGAGCAGTTCTTC. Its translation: CATSRDAAREQFF.